The 16 T cell receptor beta chains below all came from one sample that was sequenced in a study of blood T cell repertoires in COVID-19. Here immunoSEQ multiplex PCR was the method, and the copy in TCRdb shows in-frame clones only, minus some. The table has about 7,000 clones, roughly 88% seen once. Sequenced material: peripheral blood. The receptors were gathered from a human donor in a cohort sampled during active COVID-19.

V is TRBV28 and J is TRBJ1-5; 9 nucleotides line up with TRBD1. CDR3 size: 20 residues. V dropped 11 bases and J dropped 4; count of bases not matched to a gene: 27. Germline assignment: CDR1 MDHEN and CDR2 SYDVKM. The CDR3 protein is CAAGQGTRGRSVSFNQPQHF. The CDR3 DNA follows: TGTGCCGCCGGACAGGGGACCAGGGGGCGATCAGTCTCATTTAATCAGCCCCAGCATTTT.

The chain recombines TRBV18 with TRBJ2-1, with 13 bases lining up with TRBD2. The V segment lost 4 bases and the J segment 5 bases; nucleotides outside the gene matches: 2. Germline V gives CDR1 KGHSH, CDR2 LQKENI. CDR3 length equals 15 residues. The CDR3 bases are TGTGCCAGCTCACGAGGACTAGCGGGAGACAATGAGCAGTTCTTC. Protein: CASSRGLAGDNEQFF.

V usage is TRBV29-1 and J usage is TRBJ2-3, with D possibly matching TRBD2 (7 bases). Germline lookup yields CDR1 SQVTM and CDR2 ANQGSEA. Deletions cut 7 bases from V and 4 bases from J, with 18 bases between. The CDR3 runs to 14 residues. This CDR3 reads CSDFRRGASDTQYF. The CDR3 DNA reads TGCAGCGATTTCCGTCGGGGGGCGTCAGATACGCAGTATTTT.

The chain combines TRBV5-1 with TRBJ2-7; perhaps TRBD1 as D (6 bases). The CDR3 loop spans 14 amino acids. The V end lost 3 bases, the J end lost 3 bases, and 13 bases lay between the germline ends. In germline, CDR1 is SGHRS, CDR2 YFSETQ. CDR3 region: CASSSQQGLYEQYF. CDR3 DNA: TGCGCCAGCAGCTCCCAACAGGGTCTCTACGAGCAGTACTTC. Full variable domain (missing parts from reference TRBV5-1 and TRBJ2-7): KAGVTQTPRYLIKTRGQQVTLSCSPISGHRSVSWYQQTPGQGLQFLFEYFSETQRNKGNFPGRFSGRQFSNSRSEMNVSTLELGDSALYLCASSSQQGLYEQYFGPGTRLTVT.

The chain combines TRBV6-2 or TRBV6-3 with TRBJ1-5; D call uncertain. The CDR3 covers 13 residues. Deletions cut 2 bases from V and 4 bases from J, with 6 bases between. CDR1 and CDR2 (germline): MNHEY, SVGEGT. CDR3 in DNA: TGTGCCAGCAGTTACGAGTGGAATCAGCCCCAGCATTTT. Translation: CASSYEWNQPQHF.

This clone was seen a single time. The CDR3 DNA is TGTGCCAGCAGCGCGACTAGCACAGATACGCAGTATTTT. Translating gives CASSATSTDTQYF. The rearrangement uses TRBV7-3 and TRBJ2-3; D not resolved. This CDR3 is 13 amino acids long. The germline gives CDR1 SGHTA, CDR2 FQGTGA. V dropped 5 bases and J dropped 0 bases, with 6 bases sitting between them. The whole variable domain, filled in from reference TRBV7-3 and TRBJ2-3, reads GAGVSQTPSNKVTEKGKYVELRCDPISGHTALYWYRQSLGQGPEFLIYFQGTGAADDSGLPNDRFFAVRPEGSVSTLKIQRTERGDSAVYLCASSATSTDTQYFGPGTRLTVL.

The V call is TRBV4-2, the J call TRBJ1-1; D may be TRBD1 (6 bases). V gave up 0 bases and J gave up 1 base, with 9 bases separating them. The CDR3 has 15 amino acids. From germline, CDR1 is LGHNA and CDR2 YNFKEQ. In nucleotides, the CDR3 is TGTGCCAGCAGCCAAGAACGGACAGCGAACACTGAAGCTTTCTTT. It is translated as CASSQERTANTEAFF.

The rearrangement uses TRBV29-1 and TRBJ2-3, with TRBD2 as a possible D gene (6 bases). Trimming removed 4 bases at V and 2 bases at J, with 16 bases between. Germline CDR1 SQVTM, CDR2 ANQGSEA. The CDR3 spans 15 residues. DNA of the CDR3: TGCAGCGTTGTGAAGAGGGACTTATCCACAGATACGCAGTATTTT. This translates into CSVVKRDLSTDTQYF.

V usage is TRBV18 and J usage is TRBJ1-6; maybe TRBD1 (5 bases). The CDR3 runs 15 residues. Trimming took 3 bases from V and 8 from J, leaving 14 bases between them. Germline V lookup: CDR1 KGHSH, CDR2 LQKENI. This CDR3 reads CASSPSAGLDSPLHF. The CDR3 DNA sequence: TGTGCCAGCTCACCCTCAGCAGGGTTGGATTCACCCCTCCACTTT.

The rearrangement links TRBV6-5 to TRBJ2-7; the match to TRBD2 covers 8 bases. Trimming at V came to 6 bases and at J to 3 bases, leaving 10 bases not matched to a gene. Germline assignment: CDR1 MNHEY and CDR2 SVGAGI. The CDR3 is made up of 15 amino acids. The DNA for the CDR3 is TGTGCCAGCAGCCCAAGCGGGGGTCCCATCTACGAGCAGTACTTC. Translated: CASSPSGGPIYEQYF.

This chain uses TRBV21-1 with TRBJ1-2; TRBD1, as called in the table, went unchecked against the DNA. TRBV21-1 is an annotated pseudogene. There are 13 residues in the CDR3. The DNA of the CDR3 is TGTGCCAGCATCTGGACAGGTCGGTATGGCTACACCTTC. Translating gives CASIWTGRYGYTF.

The genes are TRBV2 and TRBJ2-7; 15 bases agree with TRBD2. The CDR3 totals 16 residues. CDR1 SNHLY and CDR2 FYNNEI come from the germline V gene. After removal of 6 bases from V and 2 bases from J, the junction contained 5 bases not matched to a gene. CDR3 coding DNA: TGTGCCAGCAGGAGGACTAGCGGGGGGGCCGCCTACGAGCAGTACTTC. This gives the protein CASRRTSGGAAYEQYF. The variable domain in full, with the rest retrieved from reference TRBV2 and TRBJ2-7, is EPEVTQTPSHQVTQMGQEVILRCVPISNHLYFYWYRQILGQKVEFLVSFYNNEISEKSEIFDDQFSVERPDGSNFTLKIRSTKLEDSAMYFCASRRTSGGAAYEQYFGPGTRLTVT.

The CDR3: CASSTGGQEDCIVLYEQYF. CDR3 DNA: TGTGCCAGCAGTACGGGGGGACAGGAAGATTGTATAGTCCTTTACGAGCAGTACTTC. The chain has TRBV27 and TRBJ2-7; tentative D call: TRBD1 (8 bases). Germline CDR1 MNHEY, CDR2 SMNVEV (reference sequence). The length of the CDR3 is 19 residues. V lost 5 bases and J 4 bases, leaving 30 bases between the germline ends.

This clone was found a few times. CDR3: CASSYDSTNYEQYF. CDR3 in DNA: TGTGCCAGCAGCTATGACAGCACAAACTACGAGCAGTACTTC. This chain uses TRBV7-9 with TRBJ2-7, with D possibly matching TRBD1 (5 bases). CDR1 is SEHNR, CDR2 FQNEAQ, per germline (reference sequence). V was trimmed by 4 bases and J by 3 bases, leaving 13 bases between them. This CDR3 contains 14 residues.

This rearrangement joins TRBV19 to TRBJ2-7, with D possibly being TRBD1 (6 bases). Germline-derived CDR1 and CDR2 are LNHDA and SQIVND (reference sequence). The V and J ends lost 1 base and 3 bases respectively, with 10 bases between them. The CDR3 consists of 14 residues. This chain's CDR3 is CASSIGVQGYEQYF. DNA of the CDR3: TGTGCCAGTAGTATAGGAGTACAGGGCTACGAGCAGTACTTC.

The chain recombines TRBV20-1 with TRBJ2-5; 12 bases line up with TRBD1. Germline trimming cut 3 bases from V and 5 bases from J; bases unmatched to any gene: 13. Per the germline V gene, CDR1 is DFQATT and CDR2 is SNEGSKA (reference sequence). The CDR3 consists of 17 residues. This chain's CDR3 is CSASETFGTGGGETQYF. In DNA form, the CDR3 reads TGCAGTGCTAGTGAGACCTTTGGGACAGGGGGCGGGGAGACCCAGTACTTC.